One and the same sample provided the 3 T cell receptor beta chains below, sequenced in a study of blood T cell repertoires in COVID-19. This table comes from immunoSEQ multiplex PCR, and its TCRdb copy is limited to in-frame clones, with some not included. The data contain about 20,000 clones, around 92% of them singletons. The sequencing sample was made of peripheral blood. All receptors come from a man between 65 and 80 years old with active COVID-19.

The V gene is TRBV2, the J gene TRBJ1-2; weak D call: TRBD1 (5 bases). V was cut by 8 bases and J by 3 bases, with 10 bases left in between. CDR3 length equals 12 residues. Germline values: CDR1 SNHLY, CDR2 FYNNEI. The CDR3 region is CASWDSDYGYTF. The CDR3 nucleotides read TGTGCCAGCTGGGACTCTGACTATGGCTACACCTTC.

This sequence joins TRBV6-1 and TRBJ2-5; D gene ambiguous. Germline V gene data show CDR1 as MNHNS and CDR2 as SASEGT. The CDR3 is 11 residues long. Trimming cost V 3 bases and J 5 bases, with 4 bases left between them. The CDR3 DNA reads as TGTGCCAGCAGTGAGCGCGAGACCCAGTACTTC. It encodes CASSERETQYF.

The rearrangement joins TRBV6-2 or TRBV6-3 to TRBJ2-7; the match to TRBD2 covers 8 bases. J gave up 2 bases and V 0 bases, and 6 bases lay outside the gene matches. Germline V CDR1 and CDR2: MNHEY, SVGEGT. The CDR3 spans 16 residues. The CDR3 DNA sequence: TGTGCCAGCAGTTACTCCCACCGGGGGGGGGCCTACGAGCAGTACTTC. As protein: CASSYSHRGGAYEQYF.